This is a list of T cell receptor beta chains from one sample in a study of cytomegalovirus exposure and HLA in healthy donors. Assay used: immunoSEQ multiplex PCR; TCRdb lists only in-frame clones, some missing. This sample has 200,000 to 250,000 clones, with over 80% found just once. Sequences were obtained from PBMCs. The receptor set was obtained from a woman aged 18-30 years in good health and CMV-seronegative. Both conserved end residues are part of each CDR3. The D gene is left open where the match is weak. Expanded clones are given a class, and other clones once, few, many or no size at all.

CDR3 DNA: TGCGCCAGCAGCCAAGATGAAGGGGTAAGCAATCAGCCCCAGCATTTT
CDR3 protein: CASSQDEGVSNQPQHF
CDR3 length: 16
D gene: NA
clone size: NA
V gene: TRBV4-1
J gene: TRBJ1-5

CDR3 DNA: TGCGCCAGCAGCCTACAGGGCTCTGGGGCCAACGTCCTGACTTTC
CDR3 protein: CASSLQGSGANVLTF
CDR3 length: 15
D gene: NA
clone size: NA
V gene: TRBV5-1
J gene: TRBJ2-6

CDR3 DNA: TGTGCCAGCAGAGTTTCAGGGGGGGATCAGCCCCAGCATTTT
CDR3 protein: CASRVSGGDQPQHF
CDR3 length: 14
D gene: TRBD1
clone size: NA
V gene: TRBV2
J gene: TRBJ1-5

CDR3 DNA: TGTGCCAGTACTAAGACAGACCTGAACACTGAAGCTTTCTTT
CDR3 protein: CASTKTDLNTEAFF
CDR3 length: 14
D gene: NA
clone size: NA
V gene: TRBV19
J gene: TRBJ1-1

CDR3 DNA: TGTGCCAGCAGCGTAGCTACTACAGAGGTTGAGCAGTACTTC
CDR3 protein: CASSVATTEVEQYF
CDR3 length: 14
D gene: NA
clone size: NA
V gene: TRBV9
J gene: TRBJ2-7

CDR3 DNA: TGTGCCAGCGGCCTAGCGGGGGCGGGTAGCACAGATACGCAGTATTTT
CDR3 protein: CASGLAGAGSTDTQYF
CDR3 length: 16
D gene: TRBD2
clone size: NA
V gene: TRBV5-4
J gene: TRBJ2-3

CDR3 DNA: TGTGCCAGCAGTCCTGATAGCTGGGGGGCAGATACGCAGTATTTT
CDR3 protein: CASSPDSWGADTQYF
CDR3 length: 15
D gene: NA
clone size: NA
V gene: TRBV6-5
J gene: TRBJ2-3

CDR3 DNA: TGTGCCAGCACCAGGGTCGGTGAAGCTTTCTTT
CDR3 protein: CASTRVGEAFF
CDR3 length: 11
D gene: NA
clone size: NA
V gene: TRBV2
J gene: TRBJ1-1

CDR3 DNA: TGTGCCATCAGGGGGACAGGGGACAATCAGCCCCAGCATTTT
CDR3 protein: CAIRGTGDNQPQHF
CDR3 length: 14
D gene: TRBD1
clone size: NA
V gene: TRBV10-3
J gene: TRBJ1-5

CDR3 DNA: TGTGCCAGCAGCGTAGACCCGGGGGTAGGTAACACTGAAGCTTTCTTT
CDR3 protein: CASSVDPGVGNTEAFF
CDR3 length: 16
D gene: NA
clone size: NA
V gene: TRBV9
J gene: TRBJ1-1

CDR3 DNA: TGCAGCGTGTCCCAAGCGGCTAATGAAAAACTGTTTTTT
CDR3 protein: CSVSQAANEKLFF
CDR3 length: 13
D gene: NA
clone size: NA
V gene: TRBV29-1
J gene: TRBJ1-4

CDR3 DNA: TGTGCCAGCAGCACTTGGACAAACACCGGGGAGCTGTTTTTT
CDR3 protein: CASSTWTNTGELFF
CDR3 length: 14
D gene: NA
clone size: NA
V gene: TRBV9
J gene: TRBJ2-2

CDR3 DNA: TGTGCCAGCTCACCCGCTGGCAGGGATACAGATACGCAGTATTTT
CDR3 protein: CASSPAGRDTDTQYF
CDR3 length: 15
D gene: NA
clone size: few
V gene: TRBV18
J gene: TRBJ2-3

CDR3 DNA: TGTGCCACAGGGCGGGCGGGTGCGAGCTCCTACGAGCAGTACTTC
CDR3 protein: CATGRAGASSYEQYF
CDR3 length: 15
D gene: NA
clone size: NA
V gene: TRBV10-3
J gene: TRBJ2-7

CDR3 DNA: TGTGCCAGCAGTTATCCGGGACTAGCGCGTGAGCAGTACTTC
CDR3 protein: CASSYPGLAREQYF
CDR3 length: 14
D gene: TRBD2
clone size: NA
V gene: TRBV6-6
J gene: TRBJ2-7

CDR3 DNA: TGTGCCAGCGGGGTAGAGTCGGGCCATCAAAAACTGTTTTTT
CDR3 protein: CASGVESGHQKLFF
CDR3 length: 14
D gene: NA
clone size: NA
V gene: TRBV2
J gene: TRBJ1-4

CDR3 DNA: TGCGCCAGCAGTCGATCTGATCTAGCGGGGTCTTCCGAGCAGTACTTC
CDR3 protein: CASSRSDLAGSSEQYF
CDR3 length: 16
D gene: TRBD2
clone size: few
V gene: TRBV4-1
J gene: TRBJ2-7

CDR3 DNA: TGTGCCTGGAGTGGGGGCTTCTCCTATGGCTACACCTTC
CDR3 protein: CAWSGGFSYGYTF
CDR3 length: 13
D gene: NA
clone size: NA
V gene: TRBV30
J gene: TRBJ1-2

CDR3 DNA: TGTGCCAGCAGTGGCGGATTACAGTCCTCCACAGATACGCAGTATTTT
CDR3 protein: CASSGGLQSSTDTQYF
CDR3 length: 16
D gene: NA
clone size: NA
V gene: TRBV6-1
J gene: TRBJ2-3

CDR3 DNA: TGTGCCAGCAGTTTTGTGGCTTTAGCTGGAAATGAGCAGTTCTTC
CDR3 protein: CASSFVALAGNEQFF
CDR3 length: 15
D gene: NA
clone size: NA
V gene: TRBV27
J gene: TRBJ2-1

CDR3 DNA: TGTGCCAGCAAGACAGGGTGGAGCGGGGAGCTGTTTTTT
CDR3 protein: CASKTGWSGELFF
CDR3 length: 13
D gene: TRBD1
clone size: NA
V gene: TRBV6-1
J gene: TRBJ2-2

CDR3 DNA: TGTGCCAGTAGCCGCAGGGGAGGAGACTATGGCTACACCTTC
CDR3 protein: CASSRRGGDYGYTF
CDR3 length: 14
D gene: NA
clone size: few
V gene: TRBV19
J gene: TRBJ1-2

CDR3 DNA: TGTGCCAGCAGCTTAGAATTGGCTAATTCACCCCTCCACTTT
CDR3 protein: CASSLELANSPLHF
CDR3 length: 14
D gene: NA
clone size: NA
V gene: TRBV7-6
J gene: TRBJ1-6

CDR3 DNA: TGTGCCAGCAGCTCCCCGGGGAGCGGGAGCTGGGAGGAGCAGTTCTTC
CDR3 protein: CASSSPGSGSWEEQFF
CDR3 length: 16
D gene: TRBD2
clone size: NA
V gene: TRBV28
J gene: TRBJ2-1

CDR3 DNA: TGTGCCAGCAGTGACCCCCCAAGACGCTACACCTTC
CDR3 protein: CASSDPPRRYTF
CDR3 length: 12
D gene: NA
clone size: NA
V gene: TRBV25-1
J gene: TRBJ1-2

CDR3 DNA: TGTGCCAGCAGTGAGTTAGCCATAATGAGGGAGGGGGCAGATACGCAGTATTTT
CDR3 protein: CASSELAIMREGADTQYF
CDR3 length: 18
D gene: NA
clone size: NA
V gene: TRBV6-1
J gene: TRBJ2-3

CDR3 DNA: TGTGCCATCAGTGGATCCGAGGGGGATAACAATGAGCAGTTCTTC
CDR3 protein: CAISGSEGDNNEQFF
CDR3 length: 15
D gene: NA
clone size: NA
V gene: TRBV10-3
J gene: TRBJ2-1

CDR3 DNA: TGTGCCTGGAGCAACTGGACAGGGGCTGGAAACACCATATATTTT
CDR3 protein: CAWSNWTGAGNTIYF
CDR3 length: 15
D gene: TRBD1
clone size: NA
V gene: TRBV30
J gene: TRBJ1-3

CDR3 DNA: TGTGCCAGCAGTTCAGACAGGGGAGTAAGTCAGCCCCAGCATTTT
CDR3 protein: CASSSDRGVSQPQHF
CDR3 length: 15
D gene: TRBD1
clone size: few
V gene: TRBV6-6
J gene: TRBJ1-5

CDR3 DNA: TGTGCCACCAGCAGTTATGTTTCTCCCTACGAGCAGTACTTC
CDR3 protein: CATSSYVSPYEQYF
CDR3 length: 14
D gene: NA
clone size: NA
V gene: TRBV15
J gene: TRBJ2-7

CDR3 DNA: TGTGCCAGCAGCTTAGAGGGGGCGCGGGACACCGGGGAGCTGTTTTTT
CDR3 protein: CASSLEGARDTGELFF
CDR3 length: 16
D gene: NA
clone size: NA
V gene: TRBV11-3
J gene: TRBJ2-2

CDR3 DNA: TGTGCCAGCAGCGTAGCCAATGAGCAGTTCTTC
CDR3 protein: CASSVANEQFF
CDR3 length: 11
D gene: NA
clone size: NA
V gene: TRBV9
J gene: TRBJ2-1

CDR3 DNA: TGTGCCAGCAGCCAAGATGTGGGACAACACTACGAGCAGTACTTC
CDR3 protein: CASSQDVGQHYEQYF
CDR3 length: 15
D gene: NA
clone size: NA
V gene: TRBV14
J gene: TRBJ2-7

CDR3 DNA: TGTGCCAGCAGACACACCGGGACAGGGGGCGTCGAGCAGTACTTC
CDR3 protein: CASRHTGTGGVEQYF
CDR3 length: 15
D gene: TRBD1
clone size: NA
V gene: TRBV6-1
J gene: TRBJ2-7

CDR3 DNA: TGTGCCAGCAGTTACTCTAGCGGGAGAGGAGAGACCCAGTACTTC
CDR3 protein: CASSYSSGRGETQYF
CDR3 length: 15
D gene: TRBD2
clone size: NA
V gene: TRBV6-5
J gene: TRBJ2-5

CDR3 DNA: TGTGCCAGCAGCTTGTTATCTCAGGGGGCAGGGGAGCAGTTCTTC
CDR3 protein: CASSLLSQGAGEQFF
CDR3 length: 15
D gene: TRBD1
clone size: NA
V gene: TRBV5-6
J gene: TRBJ2-1

CDR3 DNA: TGTGCCAGCAGCTTGGCAAGCTCCTACGAGCAGTACTTC
CDR3 protein: CASSLASSYEQYF
CDR3 length: 13
D gene: NA
clone size: NA
V gene: TRBV5-4
J gene: TRBJ2-7

CDR3 DNA: TGTGCCAGCACCATCTGGGGGGGACACAATGAGCAGTTCTTC
CDR3 protein: CASTIWGGHNEQFF
CDR3 length: 14
D gene: TRBD2
clone size: NA
V gene: TRBV27
J gene: TRBJ2-1

CDR3 DNA: TGTGCCAGCAGTACAGGGGCCGGCTACACCTTC
CDR3 protein: CASSTGAGYTF
CDR3 length: 11
D gene: TRBD1
clone size: NA
V gene: TRBV6-6
J gene: TRBJ1-2

CDR3 DNA: TGTGCCAGCAGTGTTGGGCTAGATGGCGGTACGCAGTATTTT
CDR3 protein: CASSVGLDGGTQYF
CDR3 length: 14
D gene: NA
clone size: few
V gene: TRBV2
J gene: TRBJ2-3

CDR3 DNA: TGTGCCAGCAGGAGGGACGGGAACTATGGCTACACCTTC
CDR3 protein: CASRRDGNYGYTF
CDR3 length: 13
D gene: NA
clone size: NA
V gene: TRBV28
J gene: TRBJ1-2

CDR3 DNA: TGTGCCAGCTCGCAGGGAGAGGGCGACTCCTACGAGCAGTACTTC
CDR3 protein: CASSQGEGDSYEQYF
CDR3 length: 15
D gene: NA
clone size: NA
V gene: TRBV18
J gene: TRBJ2-7

CDR3 DNA: TGCGCCAGCAGCTTGGGTAGGGCCGGGGAGCTGTTTTTT
CDR3 protein: CASSLGRAGELFF
CDR3 length: 13
D gene: NA
clone size: NA
V gene: TRBV5-1
J gene: TRBJ2-2

CDR3 DNA: TGTGCCAGTCGGACAGCCTACAATGAGCAGTTCTTC
CDR3 protein: CASRTAYNEQFF
CDR3 length: 12
D gene: NA
clone size: NA
V gene: TRBV2
J gene: TRBJ2-1

CDR3 DNA: TGCGCCAGTAGCTTGGCGGGACAGGGGGCGTTATTGAACACTGAAGCTTTCTTT
CDR3 protein: CASSLAGQGALLNTEAFF
CDR3 length: 18
D gene: TRBD1
clone size: NA
V gene: TRBV5-1
J gene: TRBJ1-1

CDR3 DNA: TGTGCCAGCAGTTATATGGGCGGCTACACCTTC
CDR3 protein: CASSYMGGYTF
CDR3 length: 11
D gene: NA
clone size: NA
V gene: TRBV5-6
J gene: TRBJ1-2

CDR3 DNA: TGTGCCAGCTCACCTCTGCCGGGGGTGAGCAATCAGCCCCAGCATTTT
CDR3 protein: CASSPLPGVSNQPQHF
CDR3 length: 16
D gene: NA
clone size: NA
V gene: TRBV28
J gene: TRBJ1-5